The T cell receptor (beta chain) under discussion was sequenced for a study of beta chain features in type 1 diabetes. Study conclusions and caveats: In every one of the four CD4+ subsets, TCRB CDR3s were moderately but significantly shorter in Type 1 diabetes patients. Type 1 diabetes patients had VDJ junctions that carried fewer insertions and more deletions. Compared with healthy donors, patients appeared to share more similar naive, central memory and regulatory TCRB repertoires.

The table lists this clone with a count of one. Antigen specificity is unknown. Expressed TCRB transcripts were sequenced, since all the RNA that had been isolated was reverse transcribed. Assay: immunoSEQ multiplex PCR; the TCRdb copy retains only in-frame clones and omits some. The sample holds 500,000 to 650,000 clones; 9.5% to 15% are singletons and the top ten take more than 0.095%. V shed 5 bases, J shed 1 base, and the junction held 7 bases outside the gene matches. In germline, CDR1 is SNHLY, CDR2 FYNNEI. CDR3 size: 16 residues. This TCR was recovered from a man aged 25 to 40 with type 1 diabetes. The J gene is TRBJ2-2, the V gene TRBV2; the match to TRBD1 covers 7 bases. The sequenced sample consisted of naive CD4+ T cells from blood. The CDR3: CASSYDRVENTGELFF. For the CDR3, the DNA is TGTGCCAGCAGTTACGACAGGGTCGAGAACACCGGGGAGCTGTTTTTT.